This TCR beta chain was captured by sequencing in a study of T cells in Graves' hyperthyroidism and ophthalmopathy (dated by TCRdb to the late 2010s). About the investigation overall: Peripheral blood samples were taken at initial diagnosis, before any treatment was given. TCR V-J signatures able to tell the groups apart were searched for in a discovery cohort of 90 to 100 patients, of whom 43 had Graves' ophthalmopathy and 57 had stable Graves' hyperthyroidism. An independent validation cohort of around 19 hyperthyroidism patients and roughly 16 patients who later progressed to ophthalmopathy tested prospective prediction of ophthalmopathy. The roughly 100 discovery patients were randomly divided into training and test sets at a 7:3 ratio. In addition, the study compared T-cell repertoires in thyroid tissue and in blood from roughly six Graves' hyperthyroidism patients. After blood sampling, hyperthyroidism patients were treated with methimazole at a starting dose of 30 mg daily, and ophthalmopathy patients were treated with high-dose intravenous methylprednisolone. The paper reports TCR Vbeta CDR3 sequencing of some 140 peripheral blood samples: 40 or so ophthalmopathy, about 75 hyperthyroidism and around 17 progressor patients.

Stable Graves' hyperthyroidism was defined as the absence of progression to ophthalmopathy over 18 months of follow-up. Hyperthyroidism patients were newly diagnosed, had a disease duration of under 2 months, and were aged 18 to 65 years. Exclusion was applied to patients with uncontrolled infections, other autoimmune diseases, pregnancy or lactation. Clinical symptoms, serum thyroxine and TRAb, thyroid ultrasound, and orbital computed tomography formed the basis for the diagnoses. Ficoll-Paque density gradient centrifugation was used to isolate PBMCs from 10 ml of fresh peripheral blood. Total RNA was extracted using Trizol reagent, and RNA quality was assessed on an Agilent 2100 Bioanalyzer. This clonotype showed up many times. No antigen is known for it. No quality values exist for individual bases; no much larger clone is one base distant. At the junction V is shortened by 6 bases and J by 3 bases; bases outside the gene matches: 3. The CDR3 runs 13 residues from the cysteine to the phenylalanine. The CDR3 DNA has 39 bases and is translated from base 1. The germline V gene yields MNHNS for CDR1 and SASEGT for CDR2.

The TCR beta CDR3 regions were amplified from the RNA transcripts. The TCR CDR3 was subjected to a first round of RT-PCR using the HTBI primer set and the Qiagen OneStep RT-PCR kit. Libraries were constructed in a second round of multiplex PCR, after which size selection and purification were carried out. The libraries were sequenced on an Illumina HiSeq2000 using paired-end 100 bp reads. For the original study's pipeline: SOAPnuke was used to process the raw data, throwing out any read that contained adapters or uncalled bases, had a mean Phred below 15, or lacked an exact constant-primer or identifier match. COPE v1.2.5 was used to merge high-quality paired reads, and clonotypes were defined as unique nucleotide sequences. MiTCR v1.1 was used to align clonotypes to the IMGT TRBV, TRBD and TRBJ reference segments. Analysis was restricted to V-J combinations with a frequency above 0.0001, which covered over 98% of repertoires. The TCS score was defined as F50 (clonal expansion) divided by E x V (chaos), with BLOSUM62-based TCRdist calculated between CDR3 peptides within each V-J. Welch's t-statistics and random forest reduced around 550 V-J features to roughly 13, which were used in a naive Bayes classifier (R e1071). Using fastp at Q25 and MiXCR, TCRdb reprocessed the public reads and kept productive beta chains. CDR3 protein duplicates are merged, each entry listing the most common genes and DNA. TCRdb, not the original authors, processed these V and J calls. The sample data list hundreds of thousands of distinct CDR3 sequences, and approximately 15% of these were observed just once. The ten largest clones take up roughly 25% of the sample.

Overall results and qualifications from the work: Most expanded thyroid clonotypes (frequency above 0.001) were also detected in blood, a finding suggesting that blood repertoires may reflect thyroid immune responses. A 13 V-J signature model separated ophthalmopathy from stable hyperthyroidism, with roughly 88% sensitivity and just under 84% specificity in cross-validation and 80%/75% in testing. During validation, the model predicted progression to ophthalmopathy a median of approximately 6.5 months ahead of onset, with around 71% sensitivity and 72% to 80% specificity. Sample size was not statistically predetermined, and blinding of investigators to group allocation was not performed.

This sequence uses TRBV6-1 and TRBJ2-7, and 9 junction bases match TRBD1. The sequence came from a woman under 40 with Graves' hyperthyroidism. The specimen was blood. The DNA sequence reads TGTGCCAGCAGGACGGACAGGGGCTACGAGCAGTACTTC. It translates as CASRTDRGYEQYF.